This T cell receptor (beta chain) was retrieved from a study of cytomegalovirus exposure and HLA in healthy donors. Study results and caveats: An apparent linkage of common viral pathogens to several of the most significant clusters emerged in a later analysis. By a later analysis, the bulk of CMV-associated TCR beta chains appeared HLA-restricted.

A word on this clone: The target antigen is unknown.

The PCR had 60 Vbeta and 13 Jbeta primers. Repertoires were generated with immunoSEQ multiplex PCR, while TCRdb's copy carries only in-frame clones and drops some. Of more than 200,000 clones listed, approximately 87% are singletons. This CDR3 has 14 residues. Trimming left V 3 bases short and J 3 bases short, with 12 bases between. The germline CDR1 and CDR2 sequences are ENHRY and SYGVKD. The donors, nominally healthy at sampling, likely had unrecorded immune exposures. What was sequenced was PBMCs. V is TRBV10-3 and J is TRBJ2-7; D possibly corresponds to TRBD2 (5 bases). The receptor's source is a human donor in good health. CDR3 in DNA: TGTGCCATCAGTGACCTCCGCGAGGGCTACGAGCAGTACTTC. Its translation is CAISDLREGYEQYF.